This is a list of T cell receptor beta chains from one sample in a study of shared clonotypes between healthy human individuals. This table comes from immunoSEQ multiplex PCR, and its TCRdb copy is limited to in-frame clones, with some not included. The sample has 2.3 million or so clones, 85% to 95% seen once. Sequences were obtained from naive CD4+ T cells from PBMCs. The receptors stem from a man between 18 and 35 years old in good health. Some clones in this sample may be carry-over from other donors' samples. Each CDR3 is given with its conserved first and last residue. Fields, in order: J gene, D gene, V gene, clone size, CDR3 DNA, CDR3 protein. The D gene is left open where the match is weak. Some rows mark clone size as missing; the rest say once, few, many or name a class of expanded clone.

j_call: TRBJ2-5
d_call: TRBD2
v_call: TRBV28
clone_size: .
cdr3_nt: TGTGCCAGCGGGGGGGGACAAGAGACCCAGTACTTC
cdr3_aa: CASGGGQETQYF

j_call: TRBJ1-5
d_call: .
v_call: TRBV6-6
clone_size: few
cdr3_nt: TGTGCCAGCAGTTTCGCGGGTCAGCCCCAGCATTTT
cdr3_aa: CASSFAGQPQHF

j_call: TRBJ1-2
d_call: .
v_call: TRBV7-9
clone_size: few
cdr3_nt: TGTGCCAGCAGCTTAGACGGTACCTATGGCTACACCTTC
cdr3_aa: CASSLDGTYGYTF

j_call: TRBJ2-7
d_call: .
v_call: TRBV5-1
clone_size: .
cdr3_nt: TGCGCCAGCAGCAGGGGGAGCCGTTCGGGCGAGCAGTACTTC
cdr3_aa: CASSRGSRSGEQYF

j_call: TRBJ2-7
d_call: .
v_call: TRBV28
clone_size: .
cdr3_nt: TGTGCCAGCAGTTTATGGGCGGGCTCCTACGAGCAGTACTTC
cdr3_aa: CASSLWAGSYEQYF

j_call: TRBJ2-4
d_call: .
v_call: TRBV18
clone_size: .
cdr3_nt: TGTGCCAGCTCACCAGCGGAACTAGCCAAAAACATTCAGTACTTC
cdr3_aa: CASSPAELAKNIQYF

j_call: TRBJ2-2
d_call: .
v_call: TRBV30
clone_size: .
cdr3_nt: TGTGCCTGGGACTCCGGGGAGCTGTTTTTT
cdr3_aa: CAWDSGELFF

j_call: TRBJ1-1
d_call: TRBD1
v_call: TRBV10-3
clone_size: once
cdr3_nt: TGTGCCATCATGGGACAGGGGGGCACTGAAGCTTTCTTT
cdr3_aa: CAIMGQGGTEAFF

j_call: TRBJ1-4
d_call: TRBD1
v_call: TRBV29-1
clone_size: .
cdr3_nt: TGCAGCGTTGCTTTTCCGACAGGGCGTGAAAAACTGTTTTTT
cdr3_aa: CSVAFPTGREKLFF

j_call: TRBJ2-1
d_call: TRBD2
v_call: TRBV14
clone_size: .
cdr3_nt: TGTGCCAGCAGCCAAGAGGAGTTAGCGGGAGGGTATGAGCAGTTCTTC
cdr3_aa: CASSQEELAGGYEQFF

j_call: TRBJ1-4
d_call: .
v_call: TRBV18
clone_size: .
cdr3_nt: TGTGCCAGCTCACCCCAGTGGGCTAATGAAAAACTGTTTTTT
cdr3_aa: CASSPQWANEKLFF

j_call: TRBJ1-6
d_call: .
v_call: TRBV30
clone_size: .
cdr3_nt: TGTGCCTGGAGTCCGGGGAATCGGTCACCCCTCCACTTT
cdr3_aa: CAWSPGNRSPLHF

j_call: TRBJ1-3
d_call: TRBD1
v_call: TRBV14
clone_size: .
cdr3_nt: TGTGCCAGCAGCCGAGGACAGGGGCTCTCTGGAAACACCATATATTTT
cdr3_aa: CASSRGQGLSGNTIYF

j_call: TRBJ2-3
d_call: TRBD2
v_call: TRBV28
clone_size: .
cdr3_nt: TGTGCCAGCAGTCGCCTAGCGGGAGGAGCAGATACGCAGTATTTT
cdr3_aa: CASSRLAGGADTQYF

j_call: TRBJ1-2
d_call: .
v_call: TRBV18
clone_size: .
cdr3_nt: TGTGCCAGCTCACCCCTTTTTGGAAGGGAGAGCTATGGCTACACCTTC
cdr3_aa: CASSPLFGRESYGYTF

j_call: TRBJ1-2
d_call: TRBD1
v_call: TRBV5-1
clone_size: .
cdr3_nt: TGCGCCAGCAGCTTGGGGGACAGGTACACTAACTATGGCTACACCTTC
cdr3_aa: CASSLGDRYTNYGYTF

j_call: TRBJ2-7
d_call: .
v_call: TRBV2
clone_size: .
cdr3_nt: TGTGCCAGCAGCGCTGACAGCTACGAGCAGTACTTC
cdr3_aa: CASSADSYEQYF

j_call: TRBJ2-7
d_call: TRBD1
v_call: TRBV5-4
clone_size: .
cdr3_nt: TGTGCCAGCAGCTTGGGCTCTGGGACAGGGTACGCGCAGTACTTC
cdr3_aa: CASSLGSGTGYAQYF

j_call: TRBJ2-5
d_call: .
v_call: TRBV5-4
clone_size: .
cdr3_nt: TGTGCCAGCAGCTTGGGACGGCAACAAGAGACCCAGTACTTC
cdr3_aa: CASSLGRQQETQYF

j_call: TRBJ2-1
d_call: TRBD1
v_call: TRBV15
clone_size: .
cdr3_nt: TGTGCCACCAGCAGCGGGACAGGGAATAATGAGCAGTTCTTC
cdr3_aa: CATSSGTGNNEQFF

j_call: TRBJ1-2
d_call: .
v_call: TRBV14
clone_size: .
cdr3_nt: TGTGCCAGCAGCCCCTTAGGTTGGGGGGTTTATGGCTACACCTTC
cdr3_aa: CASSPLGWGVYGYTF

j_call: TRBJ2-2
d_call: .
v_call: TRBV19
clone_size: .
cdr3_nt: TGTGCCAGTATGAGACAGAGAACCGGGGAGCTGTTTTTT
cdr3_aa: CASMRQRTGELFF

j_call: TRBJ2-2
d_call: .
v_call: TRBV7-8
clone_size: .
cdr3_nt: TGTGCCAGCAGCTCGGGGCTAGCGAACACCGGGGAGCTGTTTTTT
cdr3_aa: CASSSGLANTGELFF

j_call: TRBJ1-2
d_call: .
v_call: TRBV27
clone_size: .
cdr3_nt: TGTGCCAGCAGTTTATCGAGGAGGCTAGCTAACTATGGCTACACCTTC
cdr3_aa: CASSLSRRLANYGYTF

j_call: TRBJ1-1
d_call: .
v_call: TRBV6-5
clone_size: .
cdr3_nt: TGTGCCAGCAGCCCTTCGGGGTGGACTGAAGCTTTCTTT
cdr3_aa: CASSPSGWTEAFF

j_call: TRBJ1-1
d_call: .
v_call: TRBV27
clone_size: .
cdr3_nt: TGTGCCAGCAGAGGACAGAGAGCTAACACTGAAGCTTTCTTT
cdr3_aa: CASRGQRANTEAFF

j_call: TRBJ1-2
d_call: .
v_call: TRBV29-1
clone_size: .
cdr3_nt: TGCAGCGTTGATAGGGGTGGAGGGTATGGCTACACCTTC
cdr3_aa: CSVDRGGGYGYTF

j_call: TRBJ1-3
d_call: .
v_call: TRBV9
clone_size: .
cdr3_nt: TGTGCCAGCAGCGCCGGGCCAGGGGTTCAAGGAAACACCATATATTTT
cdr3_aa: CASSAGPGVQGNTIYF

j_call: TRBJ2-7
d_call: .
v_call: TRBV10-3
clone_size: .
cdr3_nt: TGTGCCACGGCTGGGCTTCAGGGCGAGGAGCACGAGCAGTACTTC
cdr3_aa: CATAGLQGEEHEQYF

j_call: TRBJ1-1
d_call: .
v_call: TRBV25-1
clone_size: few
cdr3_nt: TGTGCCAGCGTGGGCCAGCTGAACACTGAAGCTTTCTTT
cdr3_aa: CASVGQLNTEAFF

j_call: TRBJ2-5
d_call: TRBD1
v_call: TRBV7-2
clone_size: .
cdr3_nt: TGTGCCAGCAGCTTAAACAGGGGGATAGAGACCCAGTACTTC
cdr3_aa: CASSLNRGIETQYF

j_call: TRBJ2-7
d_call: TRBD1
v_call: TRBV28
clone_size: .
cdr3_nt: TGTGCCAGCAGTTCCTCCGGGACAGGATTCTCCTACGAGCAGTACTTC
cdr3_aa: CASSSSGTGFSYEQYF

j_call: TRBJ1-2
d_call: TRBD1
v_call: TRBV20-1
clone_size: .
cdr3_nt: TGCAGTGCTGACAGGGTTATGACCTTC
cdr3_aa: CSADRVMTF

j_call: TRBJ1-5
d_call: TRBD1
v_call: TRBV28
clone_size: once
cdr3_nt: TGTGCCAGCAGCTCCCCGTCGACAGGGAGACATAGCAATCAGCCCCAGCATTTT
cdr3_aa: CASSSPSTGRHSNQPQHF

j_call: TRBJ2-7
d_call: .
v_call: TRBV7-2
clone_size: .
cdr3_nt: TGTGCCAGCAGCTTAGCAGCTCAGTTCCTATACGAGCAGTACTTC
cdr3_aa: CASSLAAQFLYEQYF

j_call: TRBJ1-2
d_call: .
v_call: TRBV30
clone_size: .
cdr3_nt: TGTGCCTGGAGCCCGGGGGGGACCTATGGCTACACCTTC
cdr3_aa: CAWSPGGTYGYTF

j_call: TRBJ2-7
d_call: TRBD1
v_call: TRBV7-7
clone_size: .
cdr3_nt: TGTGCCAGCAGCTTAGCGATGGGACAGGCCTACGAGCAGTACTTC
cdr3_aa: CASSLAMGQAYEQYF

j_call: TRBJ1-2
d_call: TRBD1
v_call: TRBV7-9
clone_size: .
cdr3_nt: TGTGCCAGCAGCTTCAGACAGGGTGTTGCTGGCTACACCTTC
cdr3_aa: CASSFRQGVAGYTF

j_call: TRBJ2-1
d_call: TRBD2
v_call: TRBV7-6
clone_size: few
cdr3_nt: TGTGCCAGCAGCCGCCCCAGCGGACTAGCGGGAGGAAGTAATGAGCAGTTCTTC
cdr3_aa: CASSRPSGLAGGSNEQFF

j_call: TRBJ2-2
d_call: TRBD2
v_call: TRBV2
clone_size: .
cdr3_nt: TGTGCCAGCAGTGAACTTAGCGGGAGAGGGACCGGGGAGCTGTTTTTT
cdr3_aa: CASSELSGRGTGELFF

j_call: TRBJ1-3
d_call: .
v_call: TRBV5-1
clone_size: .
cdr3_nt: TGCGCCAGCAGCTTGGGGACGAGCTTCTCTGGAAACACCATATATTTT
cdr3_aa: CASSLGTSFSGNTIYF

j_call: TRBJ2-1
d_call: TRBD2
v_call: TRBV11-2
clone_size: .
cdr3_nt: TGTGCCAGCAGCCATCCCCTAGCGGGGCCCTACAATGAGCAGTTCTTC
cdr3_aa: CASSHPLAGPYNEQFF

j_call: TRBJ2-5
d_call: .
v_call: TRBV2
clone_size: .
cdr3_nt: TGTGCCAGCAGTTTCCGGGAAATCGGAACGGAGACCCAGTACTTC
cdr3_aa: CASSFREIGTETQYF

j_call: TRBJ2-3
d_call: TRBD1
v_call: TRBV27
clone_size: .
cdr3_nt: TGTGCCAGCAGTGACCGGGACAGGGGGTGGGTAAGCACAGATACGCAGTATTTT
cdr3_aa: CASSDRDRGWVSTDTQYF

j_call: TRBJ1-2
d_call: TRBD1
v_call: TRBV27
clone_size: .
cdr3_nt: TGTGCCAGCAGTTTATCCCGTTTTCAAGCAGGGGGGAGCAACTATGGCTACACCTTC
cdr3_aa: CASSLSRFQAGGSNYGYTF

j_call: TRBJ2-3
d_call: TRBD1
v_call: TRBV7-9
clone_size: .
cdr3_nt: TGTGCCAGCAGCCGTAGGGGACAGGTCACAGATACGCAGTATTTT
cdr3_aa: CASSRRGQVTDTQYF

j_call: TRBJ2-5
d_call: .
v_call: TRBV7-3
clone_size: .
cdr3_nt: TGTGCCAGCAGCTTAAGAGGCGGGCAGACAGGGACCCAGTACTTC
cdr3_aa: CASSLRGGQTGTQYF

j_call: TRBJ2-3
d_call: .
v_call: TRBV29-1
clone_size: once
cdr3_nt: TGCAGCGTGGGGGGGCGCGGACAGGGCACAGATACGCAGTATTTT
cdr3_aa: CSVGGRGQGTDTQYF

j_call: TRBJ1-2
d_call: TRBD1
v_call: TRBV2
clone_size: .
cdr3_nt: TGTGCCAGCAGTGTGACAGGGAACTATGGCTACACCTTC
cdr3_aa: CASSVTGNYGYTF

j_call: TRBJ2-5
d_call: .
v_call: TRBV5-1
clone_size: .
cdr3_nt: TGCGCCAGCAGCTTGGACGGGAGTGGCGAGACCCAGTACTTC
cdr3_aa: CASSLDGSGETQYF

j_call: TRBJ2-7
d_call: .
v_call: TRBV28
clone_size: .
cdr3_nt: TGTGCCAGCAGTAGAACGGACAGTTACTCCTACGAGCAGTACTTC
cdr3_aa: CASSRTDSYSYEQYF

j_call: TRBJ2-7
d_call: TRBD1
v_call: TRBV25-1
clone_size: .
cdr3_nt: TGTGCCAGCAGTGGATACACAGGGGCCTACGAGCAGTACTTC
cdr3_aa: CASSGYTGAYEQYF

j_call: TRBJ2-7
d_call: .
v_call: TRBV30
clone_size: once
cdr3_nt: TGTGCCTGGAGGGAACAGTTCGAGCAGTACTTC
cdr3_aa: CAWREQFEQYF

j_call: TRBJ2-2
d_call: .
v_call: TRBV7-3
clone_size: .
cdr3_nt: TGTGCCAGCAGCTTCTCTTTAGACACCGGGGAGCTGTTTTTT
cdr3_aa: CASSFSLDTGELFF

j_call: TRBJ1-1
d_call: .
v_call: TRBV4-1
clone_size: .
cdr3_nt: TGCGCCAGCAGCCAACAGGGAGGGAGTATGAACACTGAAGCTTTCTTT
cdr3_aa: CASSQQGGSMNTEAFF

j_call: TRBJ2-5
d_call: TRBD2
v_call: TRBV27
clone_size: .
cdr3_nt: TGTGCCAGCAGCCTATCGCGGGGGGAAGAGACCCAGTACTTC
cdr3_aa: CASSLSRGEETQYF

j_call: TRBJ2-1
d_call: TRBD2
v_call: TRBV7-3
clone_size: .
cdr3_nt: TGTGCCAGCAGCTTAAGAAGCGGGAGGCTCAATGAGCAGTTCTTC
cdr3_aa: CASSLRSGRLNEQFF

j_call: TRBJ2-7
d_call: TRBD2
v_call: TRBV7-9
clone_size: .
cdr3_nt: TGTGCCTCAAACGGTGGGGGAGGGCCCTACGAGCAGTACTTC
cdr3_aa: CASNGGGGPYEQYF

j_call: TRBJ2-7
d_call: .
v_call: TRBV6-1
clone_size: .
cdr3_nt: TGTGCCAGCAGTGAAGCGCGGTATCGGGTTTCCTACGAGCAGTACTTC
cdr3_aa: CASSEARYRVSYEQYF